A single sample is the source of the 29 T cell receptor beta chains below, sequenced in a study of blood T cells in healthy people across ages (dated by TCRdb to 2014 to 2015). Libraries were prepared through 5' RACE. Sequencing was carried out with an Illumina HiSeq 2500. A second PCR of about 6 to 12 cycles was run with a J-beta primer mix and a sample-barcoded 5' primer. Using fastp at Q25 and MiXCR, TCRdb reprocessed the public reads and kept productive beta chains. Records with the same CDR3 protein are collapsed into one entry carrying the most frequent genes and DNA. The sample profile shows 700,000 or so distinct CDR3 sequences; approximately 21% of them were found once. The ten largest clones add up to around a fifth of the sample. Sequenced material: blood. These receptors were collected from a man aged 65 to 85 in good health.

The chain joins TRBV27 to TRBJ1-6, with D possibly being TRBD1 (5 bases). Between the trimmed V and J ends, which lost 6 bases and 6 bases, there was a span of 12 bases. The CDR3 extends over 14 amino acids. Per germline, CDR1 MNHEY and CDR2 SMNVEV (reference sequence). CDR3 sequence reads: CASRGERSNSPLHF. The CDR3 DNA is TGTGCCAGCAGAGGGGAGAGAAGTAATTCACCCCTCCACTTT.

V and J are TRBV12-3 or TRBV12-4 and TRBJ1-3; 8 bases match TRBD1. This CDR3 spans 16 amino acids. V lost 6 bases and J lost 0; bases outside the gene matches: 7. The CDR3 is CASRRGQVISGNTIYF. The CDR3, as DNA: TGTGCCAGCAGACGGGGACAGGTCATCTCTGGAAACACCATATATTTT.

The CDR3 bases are TGCGCCAGCAGCTTGGCCCGGGGTGCGGGAGTGGTAGATACGCAGTATTTT. This sequence encodes CASSLARGAGVVDTQYF. The chain carries TRBV5-1 and TRBJ2-3, with TRBD2 matching 7 bases. The CDR3 is 17 amino acids. With 0 bases clipped from V and 5 bases from J, the junction kept 12 bases outside the gene matches. The germline gives CDR1 SGHRS, CDR2 YFSETQ.

The chain carries TRBV7-2 and TRBJ2-1; TRBD2 agrees at 8 bases. Per germline, CDR1 SGHTA and CDR2 FQGNSA. J was trimmed by 6 bases and V by 0 bases; bases with no gene match: 1. CDR3 length: 14 residues. CDR3 coding DNA: TGTGCCAGCAGCTTAGCCGGGGGGGCCAATGAGCAGTTCTTC. Translating gives CASSLAGGANEQFF. Looking up the rest from reference TRBV7-2 and TRBJ2-1 gives the full variable domain: GAGVSQSPSNKVTEKGKDVELRCDPISGHTALYWYRQSLGQGLEFLIYFQGNSAPDKSGLPSDRFSAERTGGSVSTLTIQRTQQEDSAVYLCASSLAGGANEQFFGPGTRLTVL.

Only a few counts were recorded for this clonotype. V and J are TRBV29-1 and TRBJ2-5; 7 bases are a match to TRBD1. The closer fit of TRBJ2-7 to the DNA end suggests the J call may be wrong. Germline V gene data show CDR1 as SQVTM and CDR2 as ANQGSEA. CDR3 length: 15 residues. The CDR3: CSVEDLKGQPYEQYV. CDR3 sequence (DNA): TGCAGCGTTGAAGATCTTAAGGGACAGCCCTACGAGCAGTACGTC.

This clonotype was picked up many times. The chain combines TRBV5-1 with TRBJ1-1; D is unclear. The length of the CDR3 is 13 residues. Germline values: CDR1 SGHRS, CDR2 YFSETQ. The V end lost 4 bases, the J end lost 5 bases, and 12 bases lay between the germline ends. For the CDR3, the DNA is TGCGCCAGCAGCCCACTCACAGAAACTGAAGCTTTCTTT. The encoded protein is CASSPLTETEAFF.

This clonotype was counted only a few times. This chain connects TRBV5-1 to TRBJ2-1, with D uncertain. Trimming pared 7 bases from V and 4 bases from J, leaving 12 bases between. The CDR3 runs 13 residues. Germline CDR1 SGHRS, CDR2 YFSETQ. Here the CDR3 DNA reads TGCGCCAGCCGGACGGCGAATTACAATGAGCAGTTCTTC. Protein: CASRTANYNEQFF.

This clonotype was picked up many times. The chain joins TRBV14 to TRBJ1-6, with TRBD1 matching over 7 bases. V shed 3 bases and J 7 bases; nucleotides not matched to a gene: 6. Germline V gives CDR1 SGHDN, CDR2 FVKESK. The CDR3 totals 15 residues. In nucleotides, the CDR3 is TGTGCCAGCAGCCAGAAGACAGGGATAAATTCACCCCTCCACTTT. This codes for CASSQKTGINSPLHF.

This clonotype was detected only a few times. The CDR3 loop is CASSLALKDKAFF. The CDR3 DNA reads as TGTGCCAGCAGCTTAGCGCTTAAGGATAAAGCTTTCTTT. The chain joins TRBV7-8 to TRBJ1-1; D not certain. There are 13 residues in the CDR3. Germline V gives CDR1 SGHVS, CDR2 FQNEAQ. With 0 bases removed from V and 9 bases from J, the gap between germline ends came to 11 bases.

The genes are TRBV5-6 and TRBJ2-4; D gene ambiguous. Germline CDR1 SGHDT, CDR2 YYEEEE. CDR3 length equals 12 residues. Trimming stripped 2 bases from V and 8 bases from J, with 8 bases between. The CDR3, as DNA: TGTGCCAGCAGCTTAAGGGTTGACATTCAGTACTTC. Amino acid sequence: CASSLRVDIQYF.

The chain is built from TRBV12-3 or TRBV12-4 and TRBJ2-7; D is uncertain. V lost 5 bases and J 5 bases, leaving 13 bases between the germline ends. This CDR3 has 13 amino acids. The CDR3 DNA is TGTGCCAGCAGTCCTGGTGGGTGGGACGAGCAGTACTTC. Protein product: CASSPGGWDEQYF.

The table lists this clonotype with a few counts. The chain uses TRBV6-2 or TRBV6-3 and TRBJ2-1, with 10 nucleotides matching TRBD2. Germline V gene sequence: CDR1 MNHEY, CDR2 SVGEGT. V lost 7 bases to trimming and J lost 4 bases; unmatched junction nucleotides: 7. The CDR3 consists of 15 residues. The CDR3 DNA follows: TGTGCCAGCAACTCCGGGACTAGCGTATACAATGAGCAGTTCTTC. Translating gives CASNSGTSVYNEQFF.

The gene calls are TRBV19 and TRBJ2-5; no firm D call. Near its end, the DNA agrees better with TRBJ2-1, so the J call may be wrong. The CDR3 loop spans 13 amino acids. Germline V lookup: CDR1 LNHDA, CDR2 SQIVND (reference sequence). CDR3 nucleotide sequence: TGTGCCAGTAGTCTCCGGCAGCCCAATGAGCAGTTCTTC. It codes for CASSLRQPNEQFF.

This clonotype was recorded a few times. The chain uses TRBV7-9 and TRBJ2-4; 9 bases are shared with TRBD1. J was trimmed by 0 bases and V by 1 base; bases with no gene match: 10. The V gene's germline CDR1 is SEHNR and CDR2 FQNEAQ (reference sequence). CDR3 length: 19 residues. CDR3 sequence: CASSLGDRVKKLAKNIQYF. The CDR3 coding sequence is TGTGCCAGCAGCTTAGGGGACAGGGTAAAGAAATTAGCCAAAAACATTCAGTACTTC.

The gene calls are TRBV29-1 and TRBJ2-7, with a tentative D call TRBD1 (6 bases). This CDR3 has 13 amino acids. Per germline, CDR1 SQVTM and CDR2 ANQGSEA. The germline V and J ends were trimmed by 2 bases and 2 bases, with 10 bases remaining between them. The CDR3 region has the DNA TGCAGCGTTGAATGGGACACCACCTACGAGCAGTACTTC. Residues: CSVEWDTTYEQYF.

The chain is built from TRBV5-1 and TRBJ1-3, with 12 bases lining up with TRBD1. V was pared by 7 bases and J by 2 bases, with 10 bases of the junction left unmatched. The CDR3 contains 17 residues. Germline V CDR1 and CDR2: SGHRS, YFSETQ. The CDR3 DNA sequence: TGCGCCAGCGCCGGGACAGGGGGCTTTCGCGCTGGAAACACCATATATTTT. This translates into CASAGTGGFRAGNTIYF. The full variable domain, rest sourced from reference TRBV5-1 and TRBJ1-3, is KAGVTQTPRYLIKTRGQQVTLSCSPISGHRSVSWYQQTPGQGLQFLFEYFSETQRNKGNFPGRFSGRQFSNSRSEMNVSTLELGDSALYLCASAGTGGFRAGNTIYFGEGSWLTVV.

The chain has TRBV28 and TRBJ1-4; D is ambiguous. Per germline, CDR1 MDHEN and CDR2 SYDVKM. The V end was cut by 6 bases, the J end by 0 bases, with 11 bases between. The CDR3 extends over 15 amino acids. For the CDR3, the DNA is TGTGCCAGCAGCCGACTCCTTGCAACTAATGAAAAACTGTTTTTT. It specifies CASSRLLATNEKLFF.

A few counts support this clonotype. J is TRBJ2-5 and V is TRBV7-2; 10 bases line up with TRBD1. Germline V gene data show CDR1 as SGHTA and CDR2 as FQGNSA. V was clipped by 3 bases and J by 5 bases; unmatched bases: 9. This CDR3 region has 16 residues. CDR3 in amino acids: CASSFYGTGEAETQYF. The CDR3 DNA is TGTGCCAGCAGCTTCTACGGGACAGGGGAGGCGGAGACCCAGTACTTC.

This clonotype was found a few times. The rearrangement uses TRBV19 and TRBJ2-5, with 16 bases aligning to TRBD2. The J call may not be correct, given that the DNA end is closer to TRBJ2-1. Germline CDR1 LNHDA, CDR2 SQIVND (reference sequence). The CDR3 runs to 17 residues. The CDR3 is CATKGLAGGTLYNEQFF. The DNA for the CDR3 is TGTGCCACCAAGGGACTAGCGGGAGGGACTTTATACAATGAGCAGTTCTTC.

The chain has TRBV30 and TRBJ2-2; 11 positions agree with TRBD2. The CDR3 length is 15 residues. CDR1 GTSNPN and CDR2 SVGIG come from the germline V gene (reference sequence). J lost 6 bases, V lost 3 bases, and 6 bases had no gene match. The DNA of the CDR3 is TGTGCCTGGAGGATAGCGGGAGGGCCCCCCGGGGAGCTGTTTTTT. Residues: CAWRIAGGPPGELFF.

The gene calls are TRBV7-9 and TRBJ1-2, with unresolved D. CDR1 SEHNR and CDR2 FQNEAQ come from the germline V gene (reference sequence). This CDR3 region has 14 residues. The V and J ends lost 2 bases and 1 base respectively, with 8 bases between them. The CDR3: CASSLTRVNYGYTF. The CDR3 bases are TGTGCCAGCAGCTTAACAAGGGTTAACTATGGCTACACCTTC.

This clonotype showed up just a few times. The chain has TRBV7-9 and TRBJ1-1, with unresolved D. CDR1 is SEHNR and CDR2 is FQNEAQ in the germline V gene (reference sequence). Trimming cost V 5 bases and J 1 base, with 5 bases left between them. This CDR3 has 12 amino acids. CDR3 sequence (DNA): TGTGCCAGCAGCCGACAGAACACTGAAGCTTTCTTT. Amino acid sequence: CASSRQNTEAFF. Using reference TRBV7-9 and TRBJ1-1 for the parts outside the CDR3, the full variable domain is DTGVSQNPRHKITKRGQNVTFRCDPISEHNRLYWYRQTLGQGPEFLTYFQNEAQLEKSRLLSDRFSAERPKGSFSTLEIQRTEQGDSAMYLCASSRQNTEAFFGQGTRLTVV.

Regarding this clonotype: Here the CDR3 omits its conserved ending phenylalanine or tryptophan, so a read error is the likely source. J is TRBJ2-5 and V is TRBV7-9; either TRBD1 or TRBD2 may supply D (6 bases each). V lost 7 bases, J lost 3 bases, and 12 bases lay in between. The CDR3 length is 13 residues. The germline CDR1 and CDR2 sequences are SEHNR and FQNEAQ (reference sequence). In DNA form, the CDR3 reads TGTGCCAGCACCGGGGGCTGGAAAGAGACCCAGTACTCC. Amino acids: CASTGGWKETQYS.

This clonotype occurred a few times. The rearrangement joins TRBV7-8 to TRBJ1-4; a possible D gene is TRBD1 (6 bases). The CDR3 is 15 residues long. CDR1 is SGHVS, CDR2 FQNEAQ, per germline. V was cut by 1 base and J by 9 bases, with 15 bases left in between. This CDR3 is CASSLDTGWEQKLFF. CDR3 DNA: TGTGCCAGCAGCTTAGATACAGGGTGGGAACAAAAACTGTTTTTT.

This clonotype was counted only a few times. The J gene is TRBJ2-5, the V gene TRBV20-1; 9 nucleotides agree with TRBD1. Losses at the gene ends were 5 bases for V and 4 bases for J; bases not matched to a gene: 11. The CDR3 contains 15 residues. CDR1 DFQATT and CDR2 SNEGSKA come from the germline V gene (reference sequence). CDR3 in amino acids: CSAHRGHGMGETQYF. The CDR3, as DNA: TGCAGTGCTCACAGGGGGCACGGAATGGGAGAGACCCAGTACTTC.

This clonotype has more than one count but fewer than ten. V usage is TRBV5-1 and J usage is TRBJ2-2, with 8 bases aligning to TRBD1. CDR3 length equals 18 residues. Trimming took 5 bases from V and 2 from J; bases not matched to a gene: 14. From germline, CDR1 is SGHRS and CDR2 YFSETQ. This chain's CDR3 is CASSLSYWTGLNTGELFF. The CDR3 nucleotides are TGCGCCAGCAGTTTGAGCTACTGGACAGGGCTTAACACCGGGGAGCTGTTTTTT.

This clonotype was seen a few times. The gene calls are TRBV29-1 and TRBJ1-3; TRBD1 aligns across 9 bases. The CDR3 runs to 17 residues. The V gene end was trimmed by 2 bases and the J gene end by 0 bases; junction bases not matched to a gene: 8. CDR1 SQVTM and CDR2 ANQGSEA come from the germline V gene. CDR3 DNA: TGCAGCGTTGAAAAATCGTTGGACAGGGGCTCTGGAAACACCATATATTTT. It specifies CSVEKSLDRGSGNTIYF. Full variable domain (missing parts from reference TRBV29-1 and TRBJ1-3): SAVISQKPSRDICQRGTSLTIQCQVDSQVTMMFWYRQQPGQSLTLIATANQGSEATYESGFVIDKFPISRPNLTFSTLTVSNMSPEDSSIYLCSVEKSLDRGSGNTIYFGEGSWLTVV.

The rearrangement links TRBV11-2 to TRBJ2-7; maybe TRBD1 (5 bases). The length of the CDR3 is 13 residues. The germline V gene has CDR1 SGHAT and CDR2 FQNNGV. Deletions cut 0 bases from V and 5 bases from J, with 8 bases between. The CDR3 sequence: CASSLERGHEQYF. CDR3 bases: TGTGCCAGCAGCTTAGAAAGGGGCCACGAGCAGTACTTC.

The chain links TRBV29-1 to TRBJ1-2; TRBD1 is a possible D gene (5 bases). In germline, CDR1 is SQVTM, CDR2 ANQGSEA. Between the trimmed V and J ends, which lost 8 bases and 5 bases, there was a span of 18 bases. The CDR3 is made up of 13 amino acids. The DNA for the CDR3 is TGCAGCTTCCTCTGGGATTCAGGGTATGGCTACACCTTC. Its protein product is CSFLWDSGYGYTF.